These T cell receptor beta chains were read from a single sample in a study of T cells in Graves' hyperthyroidism and ophthalmopathy. TCRdb analysed the multiplex PCR reads with MiXCR anew, one entry per CDR3 protein. Of around 600,000 distinct CDR3 sequences in the sample, approximately 14% were seen once. Sequencing used blood. These receptors were taken from a woman between 18 and 30 years old with Graves' ophthalmopathy. The CDR3 runs from the conserved cysteine through the conserved F or W. The order of the fields is J gene, clone size, V gene, D gene, CDR3 DNA, CDR3 protein. The D gene is left open where the match is weak. Clone size is not always given. Where it is, it says once, few, many or a class for expanded clones.

J gene: TRBJ2-7; clone size: NA; V gene: TRBV24-1; D gene: NA; CDR3 DNA: TGTGCCACCAGTGATTTAGGGGACCCCTACGAGCAGTACTTC; CDR3 protein: CATSDLGDPYEQYF
J gene: TRBJ2-4; clone size: few; V gene: TRBV4-1; D gene: NA; CDR3 DNA: TGCGCCAGCAGCCAATTCCCCTTCGCGCTAGCCAAAAACATTCAGTACTTC; CDR3 protein: CASSQFPFALAKNIQYF
J gene: TRBJ2-7; clone size: many; V gene: TRBV6-1; D gene: NA; CDR3 DNA: TGTGCCAGCAGTCTGAAACAGGGAGCCCACTCCTACGAGCAGTACTTC; CDR3 protein: CASSLKQGAHSYEQYF
J gene: TRBJ1-1; clone size: many; V gene: TRBV29-1; D gene: NA; CDR3 DNA: TGCAGCGTCGGAGGCTGGGCCCAGGACACTGAAGCTTTCTTT; CDR3 protein: CSVGGWAQDTEAFF
J gene: TRBJ2-1; clone size: many; V gene: TRBV3-1; D gene: TRBD2; CDR3 DNA: TGTGCCAGCCTGGGTAGCGGGAGCGGCAATGAGCAGTTCTTC; CDR3 protein: CASLGSGSGNEQFF
J gene: TRBJ2-7; clone size: many; V gene: TRBV6-5; D gene: TRBD1; CDR3 DNA: TGTGCCAGCAGTTACAGGACAGGAACCTACGAGCAGTACTTC; CDR3 protein: CASSYRTGTYEQYF
J gene: TRBJ2-2; clone size: many; V gene: TRBV7-9; D gene: TRBD1; CDR3 DNA: TGTGCCAGCAGCTCCCGGGACAGGGCGATCGGGGAGCTGTTTTTT; CDR3 protein: CASSSRDRAIGELFF
J gene: TRBJ2-4; clone size: NA; V gene: TRBV25-1; D gene: NA; CDR3 DNA: TGTGCCAGCAGTGAATATAAAGGGATGGAAAACATTCAGTACTTC; CDR3 protein: CASSEYKGMENIQYF
J gene: TRBJ1-1; clone size: NA; V gene: TRBV4-1; D gene: NA; CDR3 DNA: TGCGCCAGCAGCCAAGACCGTGCAAGGGGGAACACTGAAGCTTTCTTT; CDR3 protein: CASSQDRARGNTEAFF
J gene: TRBJ2-2; clone size: many; V gene: TRBV30; D gene: NA; CDR3 DNA: TGTGCCTGTTCGAGGGCCGGGGAGCTGTTTTTT; CDR3 protein: CACSRAGELFF
J gene: TRBJ2-7; clone size: many; V gene: TRBV28; D gene: TRBD2; CDR3 DNA: TGTGCCAGCAGTGGCCGGGGGGAGGACGAGCAGTACTTC; CDR3 protein: CASSGRGEDEQYF
J gene: TRBJ2-1; clone size: many; V gene: TRBV12-3/TRBV12-4; D gene: TRBD2; CDR3 DNA: TGTGCCAGCAGTTTTCTAGCGGGAGGAGTAAATGAGCAGTTCTTC; CDR3 protein: CASSFLAGGVNEQFF